The rows below give T cell receptor beta chains drawn from one sample of a study of vaccination and CD4 T cells after COVID-19. No antigens are known for them. TCRdb used MiXCR to reprocess the PCR reads, holding one entry per CDR3 protein. The sample yields about 15,000 distinct CDR3 sequences, less than 30% seen once. Sequenced: cultured CD4+ T cells from blood. These receptors were obtained from a human donor with COVID-19. CDR3s include the opening cysteine and the closing phenylalanine or tryptophan. The D gene is left open where the match is weak. Clone size appears in some rows only: once, few, many, or a class for an expanded clone.

abundance,d_gene,v_gene,j_gene,CDR3aa,CDR3nt
-,-,TRBV27,TRBJ2-1,CASSLLSLTGKGLNEQFF,TGTGCCAGCAGTTTATTGTCCCTTACAGGGAAGGGGCTCAATGAGCAGTTCTTC
-,-,TRBV12-3/TRBV12-4,TRBJ2-2,CASSLALRRTNTGELFF,TGTGCCAGCAGTTTAGCTCTTCGTCGTACGAACACCGGGGAGCTGTTTTTT
-,-,TRBV29-1,TRBJ2-3,CSVERAGSSTDTQYF,TGCAGCGTTGAACGAGCGGGTTCTTCCACAGATACGCAGTATTTT
-,-,TRBV5-4,TRBJ2-7,CASSQKTGTQGEQYF,TGTGCCAGCAGCCAGAAGACGGGGACCCAGGGGGAGCAGTACTTC
-,TRBD1,TRBV5-1,TRBJ2-1,CASSGTGQGAGEQFF,TGCGCCAGCAGCGGGACGGGACAGGGGGCGGGTGAGCAGTTCTTC
-,-,TRBV5-4,TRBJ2-7,CASRGRGNKDSYEQYF,TGTGCCAGCAGGGGGCGGGGCAACAAAGACTCCTACGAGCAGTACTTC
-,-,TRBV20-1,TRBJ2-7,CSAALVRSSYEQYF,TGCAGTGCGGCCCTGGTCAGGAGCTCCTACGAGCAGTACTTC
once,-,TRBV19,TRBJ2-1,CASSMANEQFF,TGTGCCAGTAGTATGGCCAATGAGCAGTTCTTC
few,-,TRBV24-1,TRBJ1-5,CATSVAGDSNQPQHF,TGTGCCACCAGTGTTGCGGGGGATAGCAATCAGCCCCAGCATTTT
-,-,TRBV19,TRBJ1-6,CASTESTYNSPLHF,TGTGCCAGTACGGAGAGCACCTATAATTCACCCCTCCACTTT
-,-,TRBV20-1,TRBJ2-6,CSAAGVGHTGANVLTF,TGCAGTGCCGCAGGCGTTGGACACACTGGGGCCAACGTCCTGACTTTC
-,-,TRBV2,TRBJ1-1,CASSGGTGGGTEAFF,TGTGCCAGCAGTGGGGGAACAGGAGGAGGGACTGAAGCTTTCTTT
-,-,TRBV28,TRBJ1-1,CASSNTPTGNTEAFF,TGTGCCAGCAGTAATACTCCGACAGGGAACACTGAAGCTTTCTTT
-,-,TRBV27,TRBJ2-7,CASSLAGTPYEQYF,TGTGCCAGCAGTTTAGCAGGGACCCCCTACGAGCAGTACTTC
-,-,TRBV27,TRBJ2-7,CASMDRYSYEQYF,TGTGCCAGTATGGACAGATACTCCTACGAGCAGTACTTC
-,-,TRBV7-9,TRBJ2-5,CASNPSGLLQETRYF,TGTGCCAGCAACCCGTCCGGACTATTACAAGAGACCCGGTACTTC
-,-,TRBV6-1,TRBJ2-5,CASSRYSRGRETQYF,TGTGCCAGCAGCCGATATTCCAGGGGACGGGAGACCCAGTACTTC
-,-,TRBV11-3,TRBJ2-2,CASSFTNTGELFF,TGTGCCAGCAGCTTTACTAACACCGGGGAGCTGTTTTTT
-,TRBD1,TRBV12-3/TRBV12-4,TRBJ1-1,CASSRGRGTEAFF,TGTGCCAGCAGCAGGGGGCGAGGCACTGAAGCTTTCTTT